This T cell receptor beta chain was profiled in a study of cytomegalovirus exposure and HLA in healthy donors. Broader study findings: Later analysis identified several of the most significant clusters that appeared linked to common viral pathogens.

J lost 1 base, V lost 6 bases, and 4 bases had no gene match. This CDR3 comprises 14 residues. CDR1 and CDR2 from the germline V gene are SNHLY and FYNNEI. With respect to this clone: Its antigen is unknown.

Researchers ran the PCR with 60 Vbeta and 13 Jbeta primers. Profiling relied on immunoSEQ multiplex PCR, and the TCRdb table lists in-frame clones only, not all of them. The sample lists around 110,000 clones, over 50% occurring once. The rearrangement joins TRBV2 to TRBJ1-1; 8 positions agree with TRBD1. The specimen sequenced was PBMCs. This receptor was identified in a woman between 40 and 55 years old in good health and CMV-seropositive. CDR3 sequence: CASSPQGGNTEAFF. The CDR3 DNA follows: TGTGCCAGCAGCCCACAGGGGGGGAACACTGAAGCTTTCTTT.